This TCR beta chain was recorded in a study of blood T cell repertoires in COVID-19. The CDR3 has 14 residues. Germline V gene sequence: CDR1 SGHRS, CDR2 YFSETQ. Trimming stripped 0 bases from V and 0 bases from J, with 7 bases between. In regard to this clone: At the DNA level, this CDR3 is encoded by other sequences in the same sample as well.

Some clones are missing from TCRdb's copy, which holds only in-frame ones; the method was immunoSEQ multiplex PCR. Altogether 150,000 to 200,000 clones are present, around 81% being singletons, with the ten largest covering roughly 9.6%. The TCR sequence derives from a man aged 60 to 75 with active or convalescent COVID-19. The chain links TRBV5-1 to TRBJ2-7; no clear D. The source material was peripheral blood. The CDR3 bases are TGCGCCAGCAGCTTGGGTGGCAGCTCCTACGAGCAGTACTTC. Its protein product is CASSLGGSSYEQYF.